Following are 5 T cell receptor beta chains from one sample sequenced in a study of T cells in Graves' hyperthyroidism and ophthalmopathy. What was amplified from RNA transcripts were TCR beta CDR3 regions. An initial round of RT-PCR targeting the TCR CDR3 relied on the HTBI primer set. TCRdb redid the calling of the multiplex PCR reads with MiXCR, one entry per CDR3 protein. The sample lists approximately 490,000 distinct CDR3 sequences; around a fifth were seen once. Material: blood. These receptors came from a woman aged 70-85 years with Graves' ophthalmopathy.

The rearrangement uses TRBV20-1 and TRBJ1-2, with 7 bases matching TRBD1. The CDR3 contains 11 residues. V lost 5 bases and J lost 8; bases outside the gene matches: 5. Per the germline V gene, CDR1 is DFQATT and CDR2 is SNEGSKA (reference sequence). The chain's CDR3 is CSAYGQEGYTF. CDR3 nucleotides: TGCAGTGCTTATGGACAGGAGGGCTACACCTTC.

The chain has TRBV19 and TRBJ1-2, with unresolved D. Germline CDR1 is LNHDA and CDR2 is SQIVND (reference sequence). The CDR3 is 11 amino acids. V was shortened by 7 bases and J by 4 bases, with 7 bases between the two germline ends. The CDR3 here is CASMSPYGYTF. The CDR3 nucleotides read TGTGCCAGTATGTCGCCCTATGGCTACACCTTC. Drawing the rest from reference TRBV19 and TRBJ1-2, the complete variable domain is DGGITQSPKYLFRKEGQNVTLSCEQNLNHDAMYWYRQDPGQGLRLIYYSQIVNDFQKGDIAEGYSVSREKKESFPLTVTSAQKNPTAFYLCASMSPYGYTFGSGTRLTVV.

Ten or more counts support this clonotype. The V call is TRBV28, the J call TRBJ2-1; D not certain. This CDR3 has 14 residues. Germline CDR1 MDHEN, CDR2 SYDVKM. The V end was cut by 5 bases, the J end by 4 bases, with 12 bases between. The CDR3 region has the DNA TGTGCCAGCAGTGGAAGACTGGTTTACAATGAGCAGTTCTTC. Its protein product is CASSGRLVYNEQFF.

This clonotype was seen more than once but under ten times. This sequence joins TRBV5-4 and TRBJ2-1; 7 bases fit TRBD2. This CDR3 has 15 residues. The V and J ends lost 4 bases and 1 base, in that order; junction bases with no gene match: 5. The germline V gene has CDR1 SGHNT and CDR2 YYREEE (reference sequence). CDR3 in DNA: TGTGCCAGCAGCGAGGGAGGGTTATCCTACAATGAGCAGTTCTTC. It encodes CASSEGGLSYNEQFF.

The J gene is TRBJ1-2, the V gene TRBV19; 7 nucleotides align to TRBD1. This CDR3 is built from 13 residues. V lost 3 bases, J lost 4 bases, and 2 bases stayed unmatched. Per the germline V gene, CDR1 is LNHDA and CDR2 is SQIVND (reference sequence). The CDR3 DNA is TGTGCCAGTAGTATGGACAGGCGCTATGGCTACACCTTC. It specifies CASSMDRRYGYTF.